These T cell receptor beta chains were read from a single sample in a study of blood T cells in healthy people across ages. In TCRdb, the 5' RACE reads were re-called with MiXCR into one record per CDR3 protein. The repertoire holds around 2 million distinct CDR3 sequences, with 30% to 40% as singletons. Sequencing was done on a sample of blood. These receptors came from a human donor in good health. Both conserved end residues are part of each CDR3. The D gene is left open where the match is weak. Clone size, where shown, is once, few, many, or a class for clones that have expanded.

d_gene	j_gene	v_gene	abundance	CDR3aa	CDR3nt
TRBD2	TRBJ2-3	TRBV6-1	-	CASSEGTSGGITDTQYF	TGTGCCAGCAGTGAAGGGACTAGCGGGGGGATTACAGATACGCAGTATTTT
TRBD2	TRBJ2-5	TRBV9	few	CASSLGTTKETQYF	TGTGCCAGCAGCCTGGGGACTACTAAAGAGACCCAGTACTTC
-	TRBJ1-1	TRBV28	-	CASSTTQRGAFF	TGTGCCAGCAGTACGACCCAGAGGGGAGCTTTCTTT
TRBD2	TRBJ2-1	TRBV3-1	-	CASSHVLLIRDYSNEEQFF	TGTGCCAGCAGCCACGTGTTATTAATCCGGGACTACTCTAATGAGGAGCAGTTCTTC
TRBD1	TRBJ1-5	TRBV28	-	CASSLKNRGGQPQHF	TGTGCCAGCAGTTTAAAGAACAGGGGAGGTCAGCCCCAGCATTTT
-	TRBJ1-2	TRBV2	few	CASSLRQVGYTF	TGTGCCAGCAGCCTGAGACAGGTTGGCTACACCTTC
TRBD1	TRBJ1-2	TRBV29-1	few	CSVEPLTGAGYTF	TGCAGCGTTGAACCCCTAACAGGGGCTGGCTACACCTTC
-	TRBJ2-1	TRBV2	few	CASSESWQGEQFF	TGTGCCAGCAGTGAGAGCTGGCAGGGGGAGCAGTTCTTC
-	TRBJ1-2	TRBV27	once	CTSSLFPAGGYYGYTF	TGTACCAGCAGTTTATTCCCGGCGGGGGGCTACTATGGCTACACCTTC
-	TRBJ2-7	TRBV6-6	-	CASSSDRAGVYEQYF	TGTGCCAGCAGTTCGGACAGGGCGGGGGTCTACGAGCAGTACTTC
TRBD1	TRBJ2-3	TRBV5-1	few	CASSFVGTGASDTQYF	TGCGCCAGCAGCTTCGTAGGGACAGGGGCTTCAGATACGCAGTATTTT
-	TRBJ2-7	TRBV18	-	CASSYGVGNYEQYF	TGTGCCAGCTCATATGGGGTTGGAAACTACGAGCAGTACTTC
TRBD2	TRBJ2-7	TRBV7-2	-	CASSPFRTSGYEQYF	TGTGCCAGCAGCCCCTTCAGGACTAGCGGTTACGAGCAGTACTTC
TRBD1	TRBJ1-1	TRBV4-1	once	CASSQAGTGSFRGAFF	TGCGCCAGCAGCCAAGCCGGGACAGGGTCTTTTCGTGGAGCTTTCTTT
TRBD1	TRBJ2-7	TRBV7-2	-	CASSLYQTGGYEQYF	TGTGCCAGCAGCTTATATCAGACAGGGGGTTACGAGCAGTACTTC
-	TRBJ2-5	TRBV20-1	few	CSARDPSQQYF	TGCAGTGCTAGAGATCCCAGCCAGCAGTACTTC
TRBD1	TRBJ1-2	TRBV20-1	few	CSAREGRTGGVYGYTF	TGCAGTGCTAGAGAGGGCCGGACAGGGGGCGTCTATGGCTACACCTTC
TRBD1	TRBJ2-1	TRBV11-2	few	CASSLTSGQSHYNEQFF	TGTGCCAGCAGCTTAACCTCGGGACAGAGCCATTACAATGAGCAGTTCTTC
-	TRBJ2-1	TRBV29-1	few	CSVDGGGSYEQFF	TGCAGCGTTGATGGGGGGGGCTCCTACGAGCAGTTCTTC
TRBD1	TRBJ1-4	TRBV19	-	CASSGSRGQEKRFF	TGTGCCAGTAGCGGAAGCAGGGGGCAGGAAAAACGGTTTTTT
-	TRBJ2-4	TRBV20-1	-	CSARDRGSLGDIQYF	TGCAGTGCTAGAGATCGGGGCAGTCTAGGGGACATTCAGTACTTC
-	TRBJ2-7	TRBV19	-	CASSARGDASSYEQYF	TGTGCCAGTAGTGCACGCGGGGATGCCTCCTCCTACGAGCAGTACTTC
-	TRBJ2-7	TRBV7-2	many	CASSLEFGLVKQYF	TGTGCCAGCAGCTTAGAGTTCGGGCTAGTGAAGCAGTACTTC
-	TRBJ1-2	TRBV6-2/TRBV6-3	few	CASSQGPGTSVNYGYTF	TGTGCCAGCAGTCAGGGGCCAGGGACGTCGGTGAACTATGGCTACACCTTC
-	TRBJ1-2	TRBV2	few	CASSESVRFYGYTF	TGTGCCAGCAGTGAATCGGTGCGGTTCTATGGCTACACCTTC
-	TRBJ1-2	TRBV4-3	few	CASSQGGGGNYGYTF	TGCGCCAGCAGCCAGGGGGGAGGTGGTAACTATGGCTACACCTTC
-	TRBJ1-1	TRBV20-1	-	CSATQGNEAFF	TGCAGTGCTACACAGGGAAATGAAGCTTTCTTT
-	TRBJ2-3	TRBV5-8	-	CASSFGFRNADTQYF	TGTGCCAGCAGCTTCGGGTTTAGGAACGCAGATACGCAGTATTTT
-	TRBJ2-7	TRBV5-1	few	CASSLASGRPPYEQYF	TGCGCCAGCAGCTTGGCCTCGGGACGGCCTCCCTACGAGCAGTACTTC
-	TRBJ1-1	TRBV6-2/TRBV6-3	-	CASRTRVENTEAFF	TGTGCCAGCAGGACGAGGGTAGAGAACACTGAAGCTTTCTTT
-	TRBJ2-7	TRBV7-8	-	CASSLEGQLEQYF	TGTGCCAGCAGCTTAGAAGGGCAGCTCGAGCAGTACTTC
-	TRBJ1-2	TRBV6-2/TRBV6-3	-	CASRTRTGTYGYTF	TGTGCCAGCAGAACCCGTACCGGCACCTATGGCTACACCTTC
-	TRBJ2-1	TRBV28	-	CASSLQKRYNEQFF	TGTGCCAGCAGTTTACAAAAGCGCTACAATGAGCAGTTCTTC
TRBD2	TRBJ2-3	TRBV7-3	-	CASSLIPGGTDTQYF	TGTGCCAGCAGCTTAATCCCGGGGGGGACAGATACGCAGTATTTT
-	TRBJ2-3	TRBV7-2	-	CASILAGTQYF	TGTGCCAGCATCCTGGCCGGTACGCAGTATTTT
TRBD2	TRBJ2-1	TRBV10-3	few	CAISDPSGGVMNNEQFF	TGTGCCATCAGTGACCCTAGCGGGGGGGTTATGAACAATGAGCAGTTCTTC
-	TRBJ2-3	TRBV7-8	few	CASSLGTRADTQYF	TGTGCCAGCAGCTTAGGGACAAGAGCAGATACGCAGTATTTT
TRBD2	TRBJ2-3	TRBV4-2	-	CASSQVAGGPSQYF	TGTGCCAGCAGCCAGGTAGCGGGGGGGCCATCCCAGTATTTT
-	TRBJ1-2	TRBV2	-	CASSGIDRAANGYTF	TGTGCCAGCAGTGGAATTGACAGAGCGGCCAATGGCTACACCTTC
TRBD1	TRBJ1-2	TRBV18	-	CASSRASGTGGSEGYTF	TGTGCCAGCTCACGAGCCTCCGGGACAGGGGGTAGTGAGGGCTACACCTTC
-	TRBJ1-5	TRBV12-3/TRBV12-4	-	CASSLEPGAGQPQHF	TGTGCCAGCAGTTTGGAGCCCGGGGCAGGTCAGCCCCAGCATTTT
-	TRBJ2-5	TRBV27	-	CASARFGRSGGSQETQYF	TGTGCCAGCGCCCGTTTTGGGAGGTCTGGGGGGTCCCAAGAGACCCAGTACTTC